The source of this T cell receptor beta chain is a study of blood T cell repertoires in COVID-19. Whole-study context: Acute-phase and convalescent COVID-19 samples originated in the United States, Italy and Spain. Sample material is recorded as cDNA or gDNA derived from T cells, B-cell-depleted T cells, or PBMCs.

Germline loops: CDR1 MNHNY, CDR2 SVGAGI (reference sequence). The CDR3 is made up of 13 amino acids. The V and J ends lost 5 bases and 3 bases respectively, with 10 bases between them. In the authors' workflow: Reference gene primer amplification in the assay estimated nucleated cell counts. Sequencing was performed with immunoSEQ multiplex PCR; in TCRdb, only in-frame clones are kept and a portion is missing. V, J and clone size reflect that table, while D and trimming were determined from the DNA. The sample lists approximately 250,000 clones; roughly 86% were seen once. This chain links TRBV6-6 with TRBJ1-1; no clear D gene. This receptor was obtained from a man aged 35 to 55 with active or convalescent COVID-19. The sequenced sample consisted of peripheral blood. This CDR3 reads CASSIGPDTEAFF. The DNA for the CDR3 is TGTGCCAGCAGTATTGGCCCAGACACTGAAGCTTTCTTT.